This T cell receptor (beta chain) was identified in a study of cytomegalovirus exposure and HLA in healthy donors. PCR was performed using 60 Vbeta and 13 Jbeta primers. This table comes from immunoSEQ multiplex PCR, and its TCRdb copy is limited to in-frame clones, with some not included. There are fewer than 200,000 clones in the sample; about 75% occur only once, and over 4.5% lies in the top ten. The CDR3 spans 16 residues. J was trimmed by 4 bases and V by 3 bases; bases with no gene match: 9. Germline CDR1 reads KGHSH; CDR2 reads LQKENI. The rearrangement links TRBV18 to TRBJ2-7; 10 positions agree with TRBD1. The sample comprised PBMCs. The sequence was obtained from a male donor in good health and CMV-seronegative. DNA for the CDR3: TGTGCCAGCTCACCGAGAGGGGACAGGGGTCCTTACGAGCAGTACTTC. Residues: CASSPRGDRGPYEQYF.